This entry describes one T cell receptor (beta chain). The data were produced by immunoSEQ multiplex PCR, yet TCRdb's version contains in-frame clones alone and is incomplete. Of 52,000 or so clones listed, under 90% are singletons. These data come from a study of blood T cell repertoires in COVID-19. Germline CDR1 and CDR2: SQVTM and ANQGSEA. CDR3 length: 14 amino acids. Trimming shortened V by 2 bases and J by 7 bases, and 15 bases separated the two germline ends. Material: peripheral blood. The V call is TRBV29-1, the J call TRBJ2-1, with D perhaps TRBD1 (5 bases). The TCR originated in a human donor in a cohort sampled during active COVID-19. The DNA of the CDR3 is TGCAGCGTTGAACCGGGCCAGGGTCGGAATGAGCAGTTCTTC. Its translation is CSVEPGQGRNEQFF.